The 2 T cell receptor beta chains below come from one sample, sequenced in a study of response to subunit inactivated influenza vaccine. TCRdb passed the RT-PCR reads through MiXCR, listing each CDR3 protein once. The sample lists some 850,000 distinct CDR3 sequences; about 18% were seen once. The source material was PBMCs from blood, sampled less than 6 days after vaccination. The receptors were sampled from a man aged 50 to 59 who received an inactivated influenza vaccine.

J is TRBJ2-2 and V is TRBV5-1; D call uncertain. CDR3 size: 13 residues. The germline gives CDR1 SGHRS, CDR2 YFSETQ. V was shortened by 3 bases and J by 6 bases, with 9 bases between the two germline ends. Here the CDR3 DNA reads TGCGCCAGCAGCTCCGGACCAGCCGGGGAGCTGTTTTTT. Translating it yields CASSSGPAGELFF.

The chain recombines TRBV7-2 with TRBJ2-7, with 8 bases that match TRBD2. The junction had 7 bases not matched to a gene; V was cut back by 5 bases and J by 1 base. This CDR3 contains 15 residues. The V gene's germline CDR1 is SGHTA and CDR2 FQGNSA. The CDR3 region is CASSVTGTRSYEQYF. CDR3 bases: TGTGCCAGCAGCGTCACAGGGACTAGGTCCTACGAGCAGTACTTC.